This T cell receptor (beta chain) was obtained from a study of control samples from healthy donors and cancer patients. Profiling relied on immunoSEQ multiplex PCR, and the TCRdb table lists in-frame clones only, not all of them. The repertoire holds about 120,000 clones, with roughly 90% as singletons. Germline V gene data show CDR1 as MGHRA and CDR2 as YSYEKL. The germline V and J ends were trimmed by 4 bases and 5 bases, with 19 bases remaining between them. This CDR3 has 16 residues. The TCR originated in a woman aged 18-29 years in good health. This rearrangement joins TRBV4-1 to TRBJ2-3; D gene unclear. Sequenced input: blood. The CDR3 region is CASSPPRAFVRDTQYF. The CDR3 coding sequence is TGCGCCAGCAGCCCCCCCCGGGCGTTCGTCAGAGATACGCAGTATTTT.